The rows below give T cell receptor beta chains drawn from one sample of a study of shared clonotypes between healthy human individuals. TCRdb keeps only in-frame clones here, not all; method: immunoSEQ multiplex PCR. Of about 2.3 million clones in the sample, 85% to 95% are singletons; the top ten hold approximately 0.39%. Sequencing was performed on naive CD4+ T cells from PBMCs. The origin of the receptors is a man between 18 and 35 years old in good health. Some clones in this sample may be carry-over from other donors' samples. CDR3s include the opening cysteine and the closing phenylalanine or tryptophan. The D gene is left open where the match is weak. Some rows mark clone size as missing; the rest say once, few, many or name a class of expanded clone.

DNA,CDR3,D,size,J,V
TGTGCCAGCAGCCGCCCTACGGGGGGCAATCAGCCCCAGCATTTT,CASSRPTGGNQPQHF,.,.,TRBJ1-5,TRBV28
TGTGCCAGCAGTTACTCGGGGCAGTCGGGTCAGCCCCAGCATTTT,CASSYSGQSGQPQHF,.,.,TRBJ1-5,TRBV6-6
TGTGCCAGCGTCGATTGCTACGAGCAGTACTTC,CASVDCYEQYF,.,.,TRBJ2-7,TRBV21-1
TGTGCCAGCAGCCGACAGGGCCTCGACGAGCAGTACTTC,CASSRQGLDEQYF,TRBD1,.,TRBJ2-7,TRBV6-5
TGTGCCAGCAGCTTACGGGGCGGGAACTATGGCTACACCTTC,CASSLRGGNYGYTF,.,.,TRBJ1-2,TRBV7-8
TGTGCCAGCCGAATGGGACAGGGCAATTCTGGTAATCAGCCCCAGCATTTT,CASRMGQGNSGNQPQHF,TRBD1,once,TRBJ1-5,TRBV28
TGTGCCAGCAGCCCCTTCCGGAGCTCCTACAATGAGCAGTTCTTC,CASSPFRSSYNEQFF,.,.,TRBJ2-1,TRBV9
TGTGCCAGCAGCCAAGGGCATAGGGACTGGTACTTC,CASSQGHRDWYF,.,.,TRBJ2-7,TRBV14
TGTGCCAGTAGCCGCTCCCCGTTGAACACTGAAGCTTTCTTT,CASSRSPLNTEAFF,.,.,TRBJ1-1,TRBV19
TGTGCCTGGAGCGGAGCGGGAGGGCTTCGCGAGCAGTACTTC,CAWSGAGGLREQYF,TRBD2,.,TRBJ2-7,TRBV30
TGTGCCAGCAGAGAATCGCCTAGTCGGCCCCAGCATTTT,CASRESPSRPQHF,.,.,TRBJ1-5,TRBV6-1
TGTGCCAGCAGGGATGGAACGGGGGAGCTGTTTTTT,CASRDGTGELFF,.,.,TRBJ2-2,TRBV28
TGCAGCGTTGAAGATCAAGAGGGAACTGAAGCTTTCTTT,CSVEDQEGTEAFF,.,.,TRBJ1-1,TRBV29-1
TGTGCCAGCAGCACCAATCCAAGCACAGATACGCAGTATTTT,CASSTNPSTDTQYF,.,.,TRBJ2-3,TRBV6-4
TGTGCCTGGAGGGGCAGGGGTTACACTGAAGCTTTCTTT,CAWRGRGYTEAFF,.,few,TRBJ1-1,TRBV30
TGTGCCAGTGCAAATTTCGGGTTTAACGGGGAGCAGTTCTTC,CASANFGFNGEQFF,.,.,TRBJ2-1,TRBV27
TGCGCCAGCAGCCAAGTACGGGGTACTAGCAATCAGCCCCAGCATTTT,CASSQVRGTSNQPQHF,.,.,TRBJ1-5,TRBV4-1